The subject of this entry is one TCR beta chain. Sequencing was performed with immunoSEQ multiplex PCR; in TCRdb, only in-frame clones are kept and a portion is missing. Counted here are more than 95,000 clones, roughly 88% occurring once; the ten biggest clones make up less than 4.5%. This sample is drawn from a study of blood T cell repertoires in COVID-19. Sequencing was performed on peripheral blood. This TCR came from a human donor in a cohort sampled during active COVID-19.

The chain's CDR3 is CASSFSNRGYGYTF. The CDR3 DNA sequence: TGTGCCAGCAGCTTTTCTAACCGGGGGTACGGCTACACCTTC. The genes are TRBV7-2 and TRBJ1-2, with D possibly being TRBD1 (5 bases). Trimming stripped 3 bases from V and 8 bases from J, with 16 bases between. The CDR3 is made up of 14 amino acids. In germline, CDR1 is SGHTA, CDR2 FQGNSA. Drawing the rest from reference TRBV7-2 and TRBJ1-2, the complete variable domain is GAGVSQSPSNKVTEKGKDVELRCDPISGHTALYWYRQSLGQGLEFLIYFQGNSAPDKSGLPSDRFSAERTGGSVSTLTIQRTQQEDSAVYLCASSFSNRGYGYTFGSGTRLTVV.